This section outlines one T cell receptor beta chain sequence together with its context. Using immunoSEQ multiplex PCR, the repertoire was profiled, and TCRdb retains in-frame clones only, with some absent. Among tens of thousands of clones listed, approximately 89% were seen once. This sample is drawn from a study of control samples from healthy donors and cancer patients. Trimming left V 3 bases short and J 8 bases short, with 22 bases between. The CDR3 has 16 amino acids. CDR1 MGHRA and CDR2 YSYEKL come from the germline V gene. The chain is built from TRBV4-1 and TRBJ1-1, with D possibly TRBD1 on 5 matching bases. This sequence originates from a man between 35 and 55 years old with colorectal cancer. The sequenced sample consisted of PBMCs. CDR3 sequence (DNA): TGCGCCAGCAGCCAGAACTTCAGGGCGGCTGGGACGGAAGCTTTCTTT. It encodes CASSQNFRAAGTEAFF.